A selection of T cell receptor beta chains follows, all from one sample in a study of identical twins. TCRdb reanalysed the 5' RACE reads using MiXCR and keeps one entry per CDR3 protein. The sample gives about 530,000 distinct CDR3 sequences, over 12% of which show up once; about 0.4% is in the top ten. These sequences were also reported in another study, on yellow fever vaccine responses in identical twins.

The sequenced sample consisted of CD4+ T cells sorted from blood. The receptors stem from a woman aged 18-30 years in good health. The CDR3 runs from the conserved cysteine through the conserved F or W. The order of the fields is J gene, D gene, V gene, clone size, CDR3 protein, CDR3 DNA. A D gene is named only where the DNA matches it firmly. Clone size is given for some rows only: seen once, a few or many times, or a class if the clone is expanded.

J: TRBJ2-3; D: TRBD2; V: TRBV20-1; size: NA; CDR3: CSARRIAGGPTDTQYF; DNA: TGCAGTGCTAGGAGGATAGCGGGGGGTCCCACAGATACGCAGTATTTT
J: TRBJ1-5; D: TRBD1; V: TRBV5-1; size: few; CDR3: CASSSTGGSQPQHF; DNA: TGCGCCAGCAGCTCGACAGGGGGGAGCCAGCCCCAGCATTTT
J: TRBJ2-4; D: NA; V: TRBV11-2; size: few; CDR3: CASSLVGPRRGGQYF; DNA: TGTGCCAGCAGCTTAGTAGGACCCCGCAGAGGGGGTCAGTACTTC
J: TRBJ1-2; D: TRBD1; V: TRBV20-1; size: NA; CDR3: CSARSAGGYGYTF; DNA: TGCAGTGCTAGGTCGGCAGGGGGCTATGGCTACACCTTC
J: TRBJ1-2; D: NA; V: TRBV20-1; size: NA; CDR3: CSARDWVTGNYGYTF; DNA: TGCAGTGCTAGAGATTGGGTGACAGGAAACTATGGCTACACCTTC
J: TRBJ2-2; D: NA; V: TRBV12-3/TRBV12-4; size: NA; CDR3: CASSFLRSSGELFF; DNA: TGTGCCAGCAGTTTTTTAAGGTCCTCCGGGGAGCTGTTTTTT
J: TRBJ2-1; D: NA; V: TRBV12-3/TRBV12-4; size: many; CDR3: CASRTGGPYNEQFF; DNA: TGTGCCAGCAGGACCGGGGGCCCCTACAATGAGCAGTTCTTC
J: TRBJ2-3; D: NA; V: TRBV12-3/TRBV12-4; size: few; CDR3: CASSLKGSDTQYF; DNA: TGTGCCAGCAGTTTAAAAGGGTCAGATACGCAGTATTTT
J: TRBJ2-1; D: TRBD2; V: TRBV6-4; size: NA; CDR3: CASSDSRGRLAGVNEQFF; DNA: TGTGCCAGCAGTGACTCCCGAGGGCGGCTAGCGGGGGTCAATGAGCAGTTCTTC
J: TRBJ2-5; D: NA; V: TRBV5-6; size: few; CDR3: CASSRYRGQETQYF; DNA: TGTGCCAGCAGCCGGTATCGGGGCCAAGAGACCCAGTACTTC
J: TRBJ2-7; D: TRBD2; V: TRBV5-1; size: many; CDR3: CASSFLAGGYEQYF; DNA: TGCGCCAGCAGCTTCCTAGCGGGAGGTTACGAGCAGTACTTC
J: TRBJ2-2; D: TRBD2; V: TRBV9; size: NA; CDR3: CASSDKLAGRSNTGELFF; DNA: TGTGCCAGCAGCGACAAACTAGCGGGAAGATCGAACACCGGGGAGCTGTTTTTT
J: TRBJ2-5; D: NA; V: TRBV20-1; size: NA; CDR3: CTPLGLGETQYF; DNA: TGCACTCCCTTGGGCCTAGGAGAGACCCAGTACTTT
J: TRBJ1-4; D: NA; V: TRBV6-5; size: few; CDR3: CASSSMGLTGGKLFF; DNA: TGTGCCAGCAGTTCAATGGGACTCACGGGCGGAAAACTGTTTTTT
J: TRBJ2-1; D: TRBD1; V: TRBV29-1; size: NA; CDR3: CSGRDRGSYNEQFF; DNA: TGCAGCGGGAGGGACAGGGGCTCCTACAATGAGCAGTTCTTC
J: TRBJ2-1; D: TRBD2; V: TRBV14; size: NA; CDR3: CASSQGLAASGEQFF; DNA: TGTGCCAGCAGCCAAGGTCTAGCGGCTTCCGGTGAGCAGTTCTTC
J: TRBJ2-7; D: NA; V: TRBV5-6; size: NA; CDR3: CASSLGPPAMRGVGEQYF; DNA: TGTGCCAGCAGCTTGGGGCCACCGGCGATGAGGGGAGTTGGCGAGCAGTACTTC
J: TRBJ2-5; D: TRBD2; V: TRBV28; size: NA; CDR3: CASTTSGLAGGIGTQYF; DNA: TGTGCCAGTACAACTTCGGGACTAGCGGGGGGTATCGGGACCCAGTACTTC
J: TRBJ2-2; D: TRBD2; V: TRBV9; size: few; CDR3: CASSASGTSNTGELFF; DNA: TGTGCCAGCAGCGCTAGCGGGACCTCGAACACCGGGGAGCTGTTTTTT
J: TRBJ2-5; D: NA; V: TRBV12-3/TRBV12-4; size: NA; CDR3: CASKQGALQETQYF; DNA: TGTGCCAGCAAACAGGGTGCCCTTCAAGAGACCCAGTACTTC
J: TRBJ2-2; D: TRBD2; V: TRBV3-1; size: many; CDR3: CASSRPSGANTGELFF; DNA: TGTGCCAGCAGCCGTCCTAGCGGCGCGAACACCGGGGAGCTGTTTTTT
J: TRBJ2-6; D: NA; V: TRBV11-2; size: NA; CDR3: CASSLEYQWGLAAQESGANVLTF; DNA: TGTGCCAGCAGCTTAGAGTACCAATGGGGGCTAGCGGCACAGGAGTCTGGGGCCAACGTCCTGACTTTC
J: TRBJ2-1; D: NA; V: TRBV5-1; size: many; CDR3: CASSLDPSSYNEQFF; DNA: TGCGCCAGCAGCTTGGACCCGAGCTCCTACAATGAGCAGTTCTTC
J: TRBJ2-5; D: TRBD2; V: TRBV4-2; size: many; CDR3: CASSQDLISGGDRETQYF; DNA: TGTGCCAGCAGCCAAGATCTGATTAGCGGGGGGGATCGAGAGACCCAGTACTTC
J: TRBJ2-4; D: TRBD2; V: TRBV5-1; size: many; CDR3: CASSSRRSGTGKNIQYF; DNA: TGCGCCAGCAGCTCCCGCCGTAGCGGGACTGGCAAAAACATTCAGTACTTC
J: TRBJ2-7; D: NA; V: TRBV12-3/TRBV12-4; size: many; CDR3: CAGHLDLGRSYEQYF; DNA: TGTGCCGGCCACCTCGATCTGGGGAGATCCTACGAGCAGTACTTC
J: TRBJ2-4; D: NA; V: TRBV6-6; size: few; CDR3: CASSSGKNIQYF; DNA: TGTGCCAGCAGTTCAGGGAAAAACATTCAGTACTTC
J: TRBJ2-7; D: TRBD1; V: TRBV18; size: NA; CDR3: CASSPLGTGYEQYF; DNA: TGTGCCAGCTCACCCCTTGGGACAGGGTACGAGCAGTACTTC
J: TRBJ2-7; D: TRBD2; V: TRBV29-1; size: NA; CDR3: CSVVVGGSYSEQYF; DNA: TGCAGCGTTGTTGTAGGCGGGAGTTATTCGGAGCAGTACTTC
J: TRBJ2-5; D: TRBD2; V: TRBV5-1; size: few; CDR3: CASSFLAGVGQETQYF; DNA: TGCGCCAGCAGCTTCTTAGCGGGAGTGGGGCAAGAGACCCAGTACTTC
J: TRBJ2-5; D: TRBD1; V: TRBV20-1; size: few; CDR3: CSARTGEVQETQYF; DNA: TGCAGTGCGCGGACAGGGGAGGTCCAAGAGACCCAGTACTTC
J: TRBJ2-1; D: TRBD1; V: TRBV5-1; size: many; CDR3: CASSLYRGLKDNEQFF; DNA: TGCGCCAGCAGCTTGTACAGGGGGCTTAAGGACAATGAGCAGTTCTTC
J: TRBJ2-3; D: NA; V: TRBV10-3; size: NA; CDR3: CAIKGARGADTQYF; DNA: TGTGCCATCAAGGGCGCAAGGGGGGCAGATACGCAGTATTTT
J: TRBJ1-1; D: TRBD1; V: TRBV3-1; size: many; CDR3: CASSRNRGVTEAFF; DNA: TGTGCCAGCAGCCGAAACAGGGGGGTAACTGAAGCTTTCTTT
J: TRBJ2-1; D: TRBD1; V: TRBV6-1; size: many; CDR3: CASRLSGTGEYNEQFF; DNA: TGTGCCAGCAGACTCTCCGGGACAGGGGAGTACAATGAGCAGTTCTTC
J: TRBJ2-2; D: NA; V: TRBV6-1; size: few; CDR3: CASSPFGRAATGELFF; DNA: TGTGCCAGCAGTCCCTTCGGTAGGGCGGCCACCGGGGAGCTGTTTTTT
J: TRBJ2-1; D: NA; V: TRBV20-1; size: NA; CDR3: CSARVGRGSYNEQFF; DNA: TGCAGTGCTAGAGTTGGCAGGGGTTCCTACAATGAGCAGTTCTTC
J: TRBJ2-7; D: NA; V: TRBV5-5; size: few; CDR3: CASSLGEVKSQQYF; DNA: TGTGCCAGCAGCTTGGGAGAGGTTAAGTCCCAGCAGTACTTC
J: TRBJ2-7; D: TRBD2; V: TRBV15; size: NA; CDR3: CATSRDRGLVGEQYF; DNA: TGTGCCACCAGCAGGGACCGAGGACTAGTCGGCGAGCAGTACTTC
J: TRBJ2-6; D: NA; V: TRBV24-1; size: few; CDR3: CATSDIGGGANVLTF; DNA: TGTGCCACCAGTGATATAGGGGGTGGGGCCAACGTCCTGACTTTC
J: TRBJ2-7; D: NA; V: TRBV28; size: NA; CDR3: CASSLLLPYFGEGDYEQYF; DNA: TGTGCCAGCAGTCTTCTTTTGCCCTATTTCGGTGAGGGGGACTACGAGCAGTACTTC
J: TRBJ2-7; D: NA; V: TRBV3-1; size: NA; CDR3: CASSQGVGGYEQYF; DNA: TGTGCCAGCAGCCAGGGGGTAGGGGGCTACGAGCAGTACTTC
J: TRBJ2-1; D: NA; V: TRBV20-1; size: NA; CDR3: CSARDLLGGSANYNEQSF; DNA: TGCAGTGCTAGAGATCTGTTAGGCGGTTCCGCGAATTACAATGAGCAGTCCTTC